A single T cell receptor beta chain is shown here with its context. The CDR3 runs 17 residues. Trimming took 0 bases from V and 2 from J, leaving 17 bases between them. Germline V gives CDR1 SGHDT, CDR2 YYEEEE. The data derive from a study of cytotoxic CD8 clonotypes in ibrutinib-treated CLL. Data came from immunoSEQ multiplex PCR; TCRdb stores just in-frame clones and leaves some out. This sample has 300,000 to 400,000 clones, with 60% to 80% found just once. The starting material was PBMCs, obtained after 36 months of ibrutinib treatment. The gene calls are TRBV5-6 and TRBJ2-5; D unresolved. This receptor was taken from a human donor with chronic lymphocytic leukemia. The chain's CDR3 is CASSLVRPHQIQETQYF. The CDR3 DNA is TGTGCCAGCAGCTTGGTGCGGCCGCACCAAATTCAAGAGACCCAGTACTTC. Filled out from reference TRBV5-6 and TRBJ2-5, the complete variable domain reads DAGVTQSPTHLIKTRGQQVTLRCSPKSGHDTVSWYQQALGQGPQFIFQYYEEEERQRGNFPDRFSGHQFPNYSSELNVNALLLGDSALYLCASSLVRPHQIQETQYFGPGTRLLVL.